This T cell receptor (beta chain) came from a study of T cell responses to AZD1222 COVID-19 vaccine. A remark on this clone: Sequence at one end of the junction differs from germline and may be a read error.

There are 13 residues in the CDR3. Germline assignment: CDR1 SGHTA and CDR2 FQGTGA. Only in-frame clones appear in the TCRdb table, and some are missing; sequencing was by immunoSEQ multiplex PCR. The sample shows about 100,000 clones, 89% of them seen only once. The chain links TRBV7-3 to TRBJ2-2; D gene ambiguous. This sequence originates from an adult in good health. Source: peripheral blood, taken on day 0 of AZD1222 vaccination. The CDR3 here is CASGSPNSGELFF. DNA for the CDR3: TGTGCCAGTGGGTCCCCGAACAGCGGGGAGCTGTTTTTT.